Reported below is one TCR beta chain. Its target is not known. This record comes from a study of PD-1 blockade in classical Hodgkin lymphoma. Sequencing was performed with immunoSEQ multiplex PCR; in TCRdb, only in-frame clones are kept and a portion is missing. This table holds about 11,000 clones, about 78% found once. Regarding the study as a whole: At C4D1, TCR diversity had climbed significantly for CD4+ cells, though not for CD8+ cells. A reduction in baseline TCR diversity was reportedly seen in newly diagnosed patients relative to healthy donors. Complete responders showed a baseline diversity that resembled the diversity of newly diagnosed patients.

Exposure to brentuximab vedotin varied, and each patient had relapsed following autologous stem cell transplantation. The best responses consisted of complete response, partial response or progressive disease. The CDR3 is made up of 17 amino acids. The germline CDR1 and CDR2 sequences are MDHEN and SYDVKM. V lost 4 bases, J lost 4 bases, and 11 bases stayed unmatched. The starting material was peripheral blood mononuclear cells (PBMCs), obtained at baseline. The receptor comes from a human donor with classical Hodgkin lymphoma. The chain has TRBV28 and TRBJ1-1; 11 bases are a match to TRBD1. CDR3 bases: TGTGCCAGCAGTTCAGGACAGGGGGCTTTTGTGGGCACTGAAGCTTTCTTT. Its translation: CASSSGQGAFVGTEAFF.